The present T cell receptor beta chain was sequenced within a study of blood T cell repertoires in COVID-19. The assay was immunoSEQ multiplex PCR, and TCRdb's table has in-frame clones only and misses some. The sample carries 250,000 to 350,000 clones, 89% recorded once. This clone was seen only a few times. The CDR3 is 12 amino acids. CDR1 and CDR2 (germline): SGHTA, FQGNSA. Trimming stripped 4 bases from V and 1 base from J, with 4 bases between. The chain is built from TRBV7-2 and TRBJ1-2; no clear D gene. The TCR was taken from a woman between 55 and 75 years old with acute or convalescent COVID-19. Sequencing input: peripheral blood. This CDR3 reads CASSSFNYGYTF. CDR3 sequence (DNA): TGTGCCAGCAGCTCCTTTAACTATGGCTACACCTTC.